This T cell receptor beta chain was captured in a study of blood T cell repertoires in COVID-19 (dated by TCRdb to 2019 to 2021). The study in broad terms: Samples from collaborators originated in the United States, Italy and Spain and spanned both the acute and convalescent phases of COVID-19. A de-identified subject ID, COVID-19 status, age in years and sex were almost always included in the sample metadata. The dataset comprised deeply sampled blood TCRbeta repertoires from subjects exposed to, actively infected with, or recovered from COVID-19. The repertoires were released in a freely available public database intended as a resource for research on the immune response to SARS-CoV-2. The prospective study material was composed of cDNA or gDNA derived from T cells, B-cell-depleted T cells, or PBMCs. The samples were drawn from two sources: the first 160 participants of the ongoing ImmuneRACE study, and 1,254 subjects contributed by 6 global collaborators. Where available, HLA class I and class II types were obtained from metadata supplied by the sample provider rather than from assay-based typing.

The immunoSEQ Assay, a bias-controlled multiplex PCR, was used to amplify TCRbeta CDR3 regions from genomic DNA. As for the authors' bioinformatics: The number of nucleated cells in each sample was estimated from the amplification of reference gene primers within the assay. To quantify the absolute abundance of each unique TCRbeta CDR3 rearrangement, sequence reads were collapsed and filtered. For each sample, productive Simpson clonality was calculated as the square root of Simpson's diversity index over productive rearrangements. TCRdb took over this immuneACCESS table, retaining in-frame rearrangements with V and J assigned. Such tables are incomplete; in checked studies, under half of the missing clones stem from an unresolved V gene, and the remainder is unexplained. V, J and clone size are taken as reported in that table, and D and trimming were inferred from the DNA itself. Across this sample there are around 270,000 clones, with approximately 84% seen only once. The top ten constitute more than 15% of the sample.

What the research found in general, with its limitations: How much clinical and demographic metadata was included differed by source and by participant, and the metadata was provided uncurated.

Concerning this clone itself: Its antigen is currently not known. No much larger clone is present one base from it, and per-base qualities are unavailable.

V is cut by 6 bases and J by 9 bases, and the space between the germline ends is 18 bases. The CDR3 spans 14 residues, from the cysteine through the phenylalanine. The entry retains the CDR3 DNA only, 42 bases that are in frame from base 1. CDR1 and CDR2 (MRHNA, SNTAGT) derive from the germline V gene. At one collaborating source in Seattle, patients were enrolled during active infection and were followed longitudinally through the course of disease. The collaborating institutions used their own protocols to collect whole blood in K2EDTA tubes. For TCRbeta analysis, collaborator samples were shipped as frozen whole blood, as isolated PBMCs, or as DNA extracted from either sample type.

This chain joins TRBV6-4 to TRBJ1-5, with TRBD1 as a weak D call on 6 bases. The sequencing sample was made of peripheral blood. The source of this sequence is a person between 65 and 79 years old with COVID-19, enrolled during active disease. The DNA reads as follows: TGTGCCAGCAGACCCCCGGACAGCACTCCGCCCCAGCATTTT. This yields the protein CASRPPDSTPPQHF.